This T cell receptor (beta chain) stems from a study of cytomegalovirus exposure and HLA in healthy donors. With 60 Vbeta and 13 Jbeta primers, the PCR was carried out. TCRdb's table, derived via immunoSEQ multiplex PCR, lists solely in-frame clones and lacks some. The table records fewer than 150,000 clones, over 60% of them present only once. The specimen sequenced was PBMCs. This TCR came from a man aged 25-45 years in good health and CMV-seronegative.

Here the CDR3 DNA reads TGTGCCAGTAGCTCCAGGGGGTCGGGTGAAAAACTGTTTTTT. As protein: CASSSRGSGEKLFF. The chain is built from TRBV19 and TRBJ1-4, with 7 positions matching TRBD1. This CDR3 has 14 residues. V was clipped by 6 bases and J by 7 bases; unmatched bases: 8. The germline gives CDR1 LNHDA, CDR2 SQIVND (reference sequence).